Below, 21 T cell receptor beta chains from the same sample are listed, as sequenced in a study of post-analysis software for immune sequencing data. Antigens of these TCRs are unknown. Study outcomes and limitations: With TRBV5-6, TRBV5-1 and TRBV20-1 included, about five TRBV segments were more frequent in patients than in controls.

The authors incorporated unique molecular identifiers into the TCR beta cDNA libraries. One entry per CDR3 protein results from TCRdb running MiXCR on the PCR reads. This repertoire shows about 540,000 distinct CDR3 sequences, around 36% found once; its top ten account for under 7%. The sequenced material came from blood. These receptors were collected from a girl younger than 18 with multiple sclerosis.

This clonotype was counted a few times. The chain carries TRBV12-3 or TRBV12-4 and TRBJ1-5; no firm D call. The CDR3 extends over 12 amino acids. V gave up 2 bases and J gave up 6 bases, with 5 bases separating them. Written as DNA, the CDR3 is TGTGCCAGCAGTTTATATAGTCAGCCCCAGCATTTT. This codes for CASSLYSQPQHF.

This clonotype showed up many times. The CDR3: CASSPQYQETQYF. Here the CDR3 DNA reads TGTGCCAGCAGTCCTCAGTACCAAGAGACCCAGTACTTC. The gene calls are TRBV18 and TRBJ2-5; no definite D call. The V end was cut by 8 bases, the J end by 0 bases, with 10 bases between. The CDR3 extends over 13 amino acids. Germline assignment: CDR1 KGHSH and CDR2 LQKENI.

V and J are TRBV14 and TRBJ1-2; D gene unclear. There are 17 residues in the CDR3. Looked up from germline, CDR1 is SGHDN and CDR2 is FVKESK. The V and J ends lost 1 base and 4 bases respectively, with 19 bases between them. In DNA, the CDR3 is TGTGCCAGCAGCCAAGTTTGGTCGCCGCCCGATCCCTATGGCTACACCTTC. This codes for CASSQVWSPPDPYGYTF.

This rearrangement joins TRBV7-2 to TRBJ1-1; a weak D match, TRBD1 (6 bases). Germline lookup yields CDR1 SGHTA and CDR2 FQGNSA. Trimming pared 5 bases from V and 9 bases from J, leaving 13 bases between. The CDR3 sequence is 12 residues long. The CDR3 DNA reads as TGTGCCAGCAGCCCACCTGGGGGGCAAGCTTTCTTT. This gives the protein CASSPPGGQAFF.

The chain recombines TRBV5-8 with TRBJ2-5, with no clear D. The CDR3 loop spans 14 amino acids. Germline V gene sequence: CDR1 SGHTS, CDR2 YDEGEE. Trimming removed 4 bases from V and 1 base from J, with 11 bases in between. CDR3 sequence: CASSRHGLQETQYF. The CDR3 DNA is TGTGCCAGCAGCCGCCACGGGCTCCAAGAGACCCAGTACTTC.

This clonotype has only a few counts. The CDR3 loop reads CAISFEYSEQYF. DNA for the CDR3: TGTGCCATCAGTTTCGAATACAGCGAGCAGTACTTC. The rearrangement uses TRBV10-3 and TRBJ2-7; no reliable D call. The CDR3 totals 12 residues. The germline gives CDR1 ENHRY, CDR2 SYGVKD. The germline V and J ends were trimmed by 5 bases and 6 bases, with 11 bases remaining between them.

This clonotype was detected once. One end of the junction varies from germline; a read error may be responsible. The chain is built from TRBV4-1 and TRBJ2-3, with D possibly TRBD2 on 6 matching bases. Germline lookup yields CDR1 MGHRA and CDR2 YSYEKL. This CDR3 spans 11 amino acids. The CDR3 DNA is TGCGCCAGCAGCCCGGGGGATACGCAGGATTTT. Its protein product is CASSPGDTQDF.

The genes are TRBV5-1 and TRBJ2-5; 12 positions agree with TRBD2. There are 20 residues in the CDR3. J gave up 7 bases and V 3 bases, and 22 bases lay outside the gene matches. The germline CDR1 and CDR2 sequences are SGHRS and YFSETQ. This chain's CDR3 is CASSSPPSASGGGSRGTQYF. Written as DNA, the CDR3 is TGCGCCAGCAGCTCCCCCCCATCGGCTAGCGGGGGGGGAAGTCGAGGGACCCAGTACTTC.

The CDR3: CSATSGRNAQETQYF. CDR3 nucleotide sequence: TGCAGTGCTACCAGCGGACGAAATGCCCAAGAGACCCAGTACTTC. V and J are TRBV20-1 and TRBJ2-5; D possibly corresponds to TRBD2 (5 bases). The CDR3 covers 15 residues. Trimming removed 4 bases from V and 1 base from J, with 16 bases in between. CDR1 and CDR2 from the germline V gene are DFQATT and SNEGSKA (reference sequence).

V usage is TRBV29-1 and J usage is TRBJ1-1, with D possibly matching TRBD1 (5 bases). Trimming cost V 5 bases and J 4 bases, with 20 bases left between them. The germline CDR1 and CDR2 sequences are SQVTM and ANQGSEA. This CDR3 has 15 amino acids. This CDR3 reads CSVSHGYPGSTEAFF. CDR3 coding DNA: TGCAGCGTTTCTCACGGGTACCCAGGGAGCACTGAAGCTTTCTTT.

This clonotype appeared a few times. The chain recombines TRBV15 with TRBJ2-2; maybe TRBD1 (5 bases). Trimming took off 0 bases at V and 4 bases at J, with 6 bases between the two ends. The CDR3 loop spans 14 amino acids. Looked up from germline, CDR1 is LNHNV and CDR2 is YYDKDF (reference sequence). CDR3 coding DNA: TGTGCCACCAGCAGAGATGGGGCCACCGGGGAGCTGTTTTTT. This gives the protein CATSRDGATGELFF.

Note on this clonotype: Because the CDR3's place on the DNA is in doubt, the DNA is left out and the CDR3 is given as listed by TCRdb. The V and J genes are TRBV12-3 or TRBV12-4 and TRBJ1-1; the DNA was not compared with TRBD1, the D call given in the table. The CDR3 totals 16 residues, both ends included. CDR3 protein: CASSLSGPGGSTEAFF.

This clonotype has more than one count but fewer than ten. V usage is TRBV7-9 and J usage is TRBJ2-1; D ambiguous. The CDR3 is made up of 12 amino acids. The V end was cut by 5 bases, the J end by 7 bases, with 9 bases between. Germline V gene lookup returns CDR1 SEHNR and CDR2 FQNEAQ (reference sequence). Written as DNA, the CDR3 is TGTGCCAGCAGCGCCCAAAGAAATGAGCAGTTCTTC. This translates into CASSAQRNEQFF.

This clonotype was recorded once. This sequence joins TRBV3-1 and TRBJ2-7; TRBD2 agrees at 8 bases. The CDR3 runs 17 residues. Germline trimming cut 1 base from V and 3 bases from J; bases unmatched to any gene: 11. CDR1 and CDR2 (germline): LGHDT, YNNKEL (reference sequence). The CDR3: CASSQGGVRGDIYEQYF. Written as DNA, the CDR3 is TGTGCCAGCAGCCAAGGCGGGGTGCGGGGGGATATCTACGAGCAGTACTTC.

This sequence joins TRBV5-1 and TRBJ2-4; D might be TRBD1 (5 bases). The CDR3 extends over 17 amino acids. Germline V gives CDR1 SGHRS, CDR2 YFSETQ. V lost 4 bases, J lost 1 base, and 18 bases lay in between. The CDR3, as DNA: TGCGCCAGCAGCACCGGACACCTAAGTCAGGCCAAAAACATTCAGTACTTC. Protein product: CASSTGHLSQAKNIQYF.

This clonotype came up a few times. This chain links TRBV10-1 with TRBJ2-5, with TRBD2 matching over 11 bases. This CDR3 is built from 15 residues. The junction had 0 bases not matched to a gene; V was cut back by 0 bases and J by 3 bases. Per germline, CDR1 WNHNN and CDR2 SYGVQD (reference sequence). The CDR3 bases are TGCGCCAGCAGTGAGTCGACTAGCGGGGAAGAGACCCAGTACTTC. Its protein is CASSESTSGEETQYF.

The chain has TRBV3-1 and TRBJ2-3; D not resolved. CDR1 is LGHDT, CDR2 YNNKEL, per germline (reference sequence). Trimming stripped 5 bases from V and 6 bases from J, with 18 bases between. The CDR3 is 15 residues long. Here the CDR3 DNA reads TGTGCCAGCAGCTACTCCCCCATGGGGATGGATACGCAGTATTTT. It is translated as CASSYSPMGMDTQYF.

The J gene is TRBJ2-1, the V gene TRBV5-1; D ambiguous. V was clipped by 0 bases and J by 4 bases, with 5 bases between them. CDR3 size: 13 residues. Germline CDR1 is SGHRS and CDR2 is YFSETQ. CDR3 loop: CASSLDRYNEQFF. In nucleotides, the CDR3 is TGCGCCAGCAGCTTGGACAGATACAATGAGCAGTTCTTC.

There are a few counts of this clonotype. The chain uses TRBV28 and TRBJ2-1, with D possibly called TRBD1 or TRBD2 (7 bases each). CDR3 size: 16 residues. Trimming took 6 bases from V and 4 from J, leaving 19 bases between them. Per germline, CDR1 MDHEN and CDR2 SYDVKM. The DNA of the CDR3 is TGTGCCAGCAGCCCCGCGACAGGGAGGGCGTACAATGAGCAGTTCTTC. This sequence encodes CASSPATGRAYNEQFF.

This clonotype occurred a few times. This chain links TRBV6-6 with TRBJ2-1; possibly TRBD1 for D (5 bases). The V and J ends lost 2 bases and 7 bases respectively, with 12 bases between them. CDR3 length: 14 residues. The V gene's germline CDR1 is MNHNY and CDR2 SVGAGI (reference sequence). CDR3 DNA sequence: TGTGCCAGCAGTTACAGGCAGGGTTCGAATGAGCAGTTCTTC. Protein sequence: CASSYRQGSNEQFF.

In its sample, this clonotype was seen a few times. The rearrangement joins TRBV20-1 to TRBJ2-1; D possibly uses TRBD1 or TRBD2 (5 bases each). Germline values: CDR1 DFQATT, CDR2 SNEGSKA (reference sequence). Trimming took off 1 base at V and 7 bases at J, with 11 bases between the two ends. The CDR3 contains 13 residues. Written as DNA, the CDR3 is TGCAGTGCTAGAGGAAGGTGGGGGAATGAGCAGTTCTTC. The encoded protein is CSARGRWGNEQFF.